This is a list of T cell receptor beta chains from one sample in a study of T-cell memory formation after mild COVID-19. TCRdb used MiXCR to reprocess the 5' RACE reads, holding one entry per CDR3 protein. The sample carries roughly 310,000 distinct CDR3 sequences, roughly 15% recorded once. Sequenced material: PBMCs or a T cell subset sorted from them (not recorded which). These receptors came from a man younger than 30 who had mild COVID-19 (a few samples of this study predate the infection). Cell type and time point are not known. Both conserved end residues are part of each CDR3. The D gene is left open where the match is weak. Rows give clone size only sometimes, using once, few, many, or a class for an expanded clone.

J gene	D gene	CDR3 length	V gene	clone size	CDR3 protein	CDR3 DNA
TRBJ2-1	.	12	TRBV7-2	few	CASSLARQGQFF	TGTGCCAGCAGCTTAGCGCGGCAGGGACAGTTCTTC
TRBJ2-3	.	15	TRBV7-2	.	CASSPGGTYTDTQYF	TGTGCCAGCAGTCCAGGTGGGACTTACACAGATACGCAGTATTTT
TRBJ2-7	.	13	TRBV2	.	CASSKGPSYEQYF	TGTGCCAGCAGTAAGGGGCCTTCCTACGAGCAGTACTTC
TRBJ1-6	TRBD1	15	TRBV7-2	.	CASSSGQGVGSPLHF	TGTGCCAGCAGCTCTGGACAGGGGGTAGGGTCACCCCTCCACTTT
TRBJ1-5	TRBD1	12	TRBV6-2/TRBV6-3	few	CASGQGAGPPHF	TGTGCCAGCGGTCAGGGGGCAGGCCCCCCCCATTTT
TRBJ1-6	.	15	TRBV14	.	CASSQEAQGHSPLHF	TGTGCCAGCAGCCAAGAGGCCCAGGGGCATTCACCCCTCCACTTT
TRBJ2-7	TRBD1	13	TRBV29-1	many	CSVKTGPSLEQYF	TGCAGCGTGAAGACAGGGCCATCCCTCGAGCAGTACTTC
TRBJ2-3	.	16	TRBV27	few	CASRPDGGVATDTQYF	TGTGCCAGCAGGCCGGACGGGGGTGTGGCCACAGATACGCAGTATTTT
TRBJ2-2	.	14	TRBV27	.	CASSLSWGGGELFF	TGTGCCAGCAGTTTATCGTGGGGAGGCGGGGAGCTGTTTTTT
TRBJ2-5	TRBD1	14	TRBV7-9	few	CASSHTGDKETQYF	TGTGCCAGCAGCCATACAGGGGATAAAGAGACCCAGTACTTC
TRBJ1-5	.	15	TRBV4-2	.	CASSQDGRENQPQHF	TGTGCCAGCAGCCAAGATGGGAGAGAAAATCAGCCCCAGCATTTT
TRBJ1-1	.	15	TRBV6-2/TRBV6-3	few	CASTARVWGNTEAFF	TGTGCCAGCACCGCCCGGGTGTGGGGGAACACTGAAGCTTTCTTT
TRBJ2-1	.	14	TRBV6-1	.	CASSIAGGIGEQFF	TGTGCCAGCAGCATAGCAGGGGGGATCGGTGAGCAGTTCTTC
TRBJ1-2	.	13	TRBV20-1	few	CSARPGNNYGYTF	TGCAGTGCCAGACCGGGGAATAACTATGGCTACACCTTC
TRBJ2-3	TRBD1	15	TRBV7-6	few	CASGPTGSGTDTQYF	TGTGCCAGCGGACCGACAGGGTCTGGCACAGATACGCAGTATTTT
TRBJ1-1	.	12	TRBV4-1	.	CASSPTGSEAFF	TGCGCCAGCAGCCCCACCGGGTCTGAAGCTTTCTTT
TRBJ1-2	.	15	TRBV7-9	few	CASTSLSGRPYGYTF	TGTGCCAGCACCTCCTTGTCAGGGCGCCCATATGGCTACACCTTC
TRBJ2-3	.	13	TRBV12-3/TRBV12-4	.	CASSSENADTQYF	TGTGCCAGCAGTTCAGAGAACGCAGATACGCAGTATTTT
TRBJ2-7	.	12	TRBV29-1	.	CSVEMADYEQYF	TGCAGCGTTGAAATGGCAGACTACGAGCAGTACTTC
TRBJ2-1	.	12	TRBV15	.	CATSRDSDEQFF	TGTGCCACCAGCAGAGATTCGGATGAGCAGTTCTTC
TRBJ2-2	TRBD1	16	TRBV4-2	.	CASSPQQGQTTGELFF	TGTGCCAGCAGCCCCCAGCAGGGACAGACTACCGGGGAGCTGTTTTTT
TRBJ2-7	.	14	TRBV7-2	few	CASSPGGPWAEQYF	TGTGCCAGCAGCCCAGGCGGGCCCTGGGCCGAGCAGTACTTC
TRBJ2-7	.	15	TRBV7-2	few	CASSYSTASSYEQYF	TGTGCCAGCAGCTACTCGACAGCCAGCTCCTACGAGCAGTACTTC
TRBJ2-2	.	14	TRBV9	few	CASSVGVPTGELFF	TGTGCCAGCAGCGTTGGAGTGCCCACCGGGGAGCTGTTTTTT
TRBJ2-3	.	13	TRBV6-2/TRBV6-3	.	CASNHPLVDTQYF	TGTGCCAGCAACCATCCTTTGGTGGATACGCAGTATTTT
TRBJ1-6	.	13	TRBV5-1	many	CASSFTPEAPLHF	TGCGCCAGCAGCTTCACCCCGGAGGCACCCCTCCACTTT
TRBJ1-2	TRBD1	15	TRBV9	few	CASSPRTGSAYGYTF	TGTGCCAGCAGCCCCCGGACAGGGAGTGCCTATGGCTACACCTTC
TRBJ1-1	.	14	TRBV3-1	few	CASSPPNLYTEAFF	TGTGCCAGCAGCCCCCCCAACTTATACACTGAAGCTTTCTTT
TRBJ2-3	TRBD2	14	TRBV4-1	.	CASSQASSGNTQYF	TGCGCCAGCAGCCAAGCGTCTAGCGGGAATACGCAGTATTTT
TRBJ1-6	.	13	TRBV10-3	few	CAISYSMESPLHF	TGTGCCATCAGCTATTCCATGGAGTCACCCCTCCACTTT
TRBJ1-1	.	15	TRBV7-6	.	CASSLETTGNTEAFF	TGTGCCAGCAGCTTAGAAACGACGGGGAACACTGAAGCTTTCTTT
TRBJ2-5	.	14	TRBV6-1	.	CASSEGGLRETQYF	TGTGCCAGCAGTGAGGGGGGTCTACGAGAGACCCAGTACTTC
TRBJ2-2	.	15	TRBV20-1	few	CSARDQGAGTGELFF	TGCAGTGCTAGAGATCAAGGTGCAGGCACCGGGGAGCTGTTTTTT